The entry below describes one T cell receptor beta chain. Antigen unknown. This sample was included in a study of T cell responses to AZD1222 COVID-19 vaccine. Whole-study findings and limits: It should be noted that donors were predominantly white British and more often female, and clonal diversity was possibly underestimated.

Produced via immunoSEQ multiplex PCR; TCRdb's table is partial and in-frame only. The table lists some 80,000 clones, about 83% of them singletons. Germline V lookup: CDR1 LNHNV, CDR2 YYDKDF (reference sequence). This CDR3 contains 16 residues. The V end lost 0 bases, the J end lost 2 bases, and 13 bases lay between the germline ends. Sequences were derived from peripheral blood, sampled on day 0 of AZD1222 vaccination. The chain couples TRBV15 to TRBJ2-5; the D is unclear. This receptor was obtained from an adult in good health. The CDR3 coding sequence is TGTGCCACCAGCAGAGATAAGATCCGGATTCAAGAGACCCAGTACTTC. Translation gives CATSRDKIRIQETQYF.